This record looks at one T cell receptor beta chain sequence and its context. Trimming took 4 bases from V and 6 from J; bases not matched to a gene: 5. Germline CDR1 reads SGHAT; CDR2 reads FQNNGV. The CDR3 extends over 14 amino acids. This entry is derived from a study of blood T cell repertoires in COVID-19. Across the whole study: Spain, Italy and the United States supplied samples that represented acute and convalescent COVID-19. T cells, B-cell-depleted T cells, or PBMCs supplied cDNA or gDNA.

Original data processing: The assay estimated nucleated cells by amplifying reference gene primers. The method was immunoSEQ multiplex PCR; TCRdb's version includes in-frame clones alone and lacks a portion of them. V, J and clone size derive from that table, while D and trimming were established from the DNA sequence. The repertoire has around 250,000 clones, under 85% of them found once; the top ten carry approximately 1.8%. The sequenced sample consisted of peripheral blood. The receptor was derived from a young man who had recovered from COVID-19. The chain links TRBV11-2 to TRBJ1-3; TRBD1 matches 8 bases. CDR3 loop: CASSSQGQANTIYF. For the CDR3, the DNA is TGTGCCAGCAGCTCACAGGGACAGGCAAACACCATATATTTT. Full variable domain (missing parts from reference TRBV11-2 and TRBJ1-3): EAGVAQSPRYKIIEKRQSVAFWCNPISGHATLYWYQQILGQGPKLLIQFQNNGVVDDSQLPKDRFSAERLKGVDSTLKIQPAKLEDSAVYLCASSSQGQANTIYFGEGSWLTVV.